This T cell receptor beta chain was recorded in a study of T-cell memory formation after mild COVID-19. Study background: Largely, the TCR clusters proved donor specific.

This clonotype was counted once. TCRdb called the 5' RACE reads again in MiXCR, with one record for every CDR3 protein. This table holds 250,000 to 350,000 distinct CDR3 sequences, more than 15% found once. The CDR3 extends over 15 amino acids. Germline CDR1 reads WNHNN; CDR2 reads SYGVQD (reference sequence). The V segment lost 2 bases and the J segment 9 bases; nucleotides outside the gene matches: 9. The origin of this receptor is a man aged 18 to 30 who had mild COVID-19 (a few samples of this study predate the infection). Cell type and time point are not known. The sequenced material came from PBMCs or a T cell subset sorted from them (not recorded which). The chain is built from TRBV10-1 and TRBJ2-1; 8 nucleotides line up with TRBD2. In DNA form, the CDR3 reads TGCGCCAGCAGTGAGGCGGGGGGCCACTTCACTGAGCAGTTCTTC. It codes for CASSEAGGHFTEQFF.